This passage covers 7 T cell receptor beta chains from one sample sequenced in a study of T cell responses to AZD1222 COVID-19 vaccine. TCRdb keeps only in-frame clones here, not all; method: immunoSEQ multiplex PCR. The sample has around 130,000 clones; nearly 90% are singletons. The material was peripheral blood, obtained 28 days after the second AZD1222 dose. These receptors were obtained from an adult who received the AZD1222 COVID-19 vaccine.

This clone came up once. The J gene is TRBJ2-1, the V gene TRBV28; perhaps TRBD1 as D (6 bases). CDR1 and CDR2 from the germline V gene are MDHEN and SYDVKM. CDR3 length: 12 residues. Trimming took 8 bases from V and 10 from J, leaving 15 bases between them. The CDR3 DNA reads TGTGCCAGCTACGAATTGGGACAAGAGCAGTTCTTC. Translated, it gives CASYELGQEQFF.

The rearrangement uses TRBV30 and TRBJ1-2, with unresolved D. V lost 4 bases and J lost 4, with 13 bases in between. The CDR3 sequence is 13 residues long. The germline V gene encodes CDR1 GTSNPN and CDR2 SVGIG (reference sequence). The CDR3 sequence is CAWTNPRFYGYTF. CDR3 nucleotides: TGTGCCTGGACCAACCCGCGGTTCTATGGCTACACCTTC. Supplemented by reference TRBV30 and TRBJ1-2, the full variable domain reads SQTIHQWPATLVQPVGSPLSLECTVEGTSNPNLYWYRQAAGRGLQLLFYSVGIGQISSEVPQNLSASRPQDRQFILSSKKLLLSDSGFYLCAWTNPRFYGYTFGSGTRLTVV.

This clone has only one observation. The rearrangement links TRBV4-2 to TRBJ1-3; 9 bases match TRBD1. The length of the CDR3 is 15 residues. Germline CDR1 reads LGHNA; CDR2 reads YNFKEQ. V lost 0 bases and J lost 9; bases outside the gene matches: 6. The CDR3 is CASSQDTGGLVTIYF. CDR3 bases: TGTGCCAGCAGCCAAGATACAGGGGGCTTGGTCACCATATATTTT.

This clone was found once. The chain links TRBV6-5 to TRBJ2-5; D not resolved. The CDR3 spans 15 residues. Germline V gives CDR1 MNHEY, CDR2 SVGAGI. Between the trimmed V and J ends, which lost 4 bases and 6 bases, there was a span of 18 bases. The CDR3 region is CASSSLERLEKTQYF. The CDR3 nucleotides read TGTGCCAGCAGTTCGTTGGAGCGACTCGAGAAGACCCAGTACTTC.

This chain joins TRBV18 and TRBJ1-2; D uncertain. V lost 1 base to trimming and J lost 4 bases, with 10 bases between them. The CDR3 runs 14 residues. Germline V gene data show CDR1 as KGHSH and CDR2 as LQKENI. CDR3: CASSPRPDGYGYTF. The CDR3 nucleotides read TGTGCCAGCTCACCACGTCCAGATGGCTATGGCTACACCTTC.

The CDR3 DNA reads as TGTGCCTGGTCCCTGACCTGGGACCCCGGGTACGAGCAGTACTTC. Protein product: CAWSLTWDPGYEQYF. The rearrangement links TRBV30 to TRBJ2-7, with D perhaps TRBD1 or TRBD2 (5 bases each). The CDR3 runs to 15 residues. Trimming removed 5 bases at V and 4 bases at J, with 21 bases between. Germline CDR1 reads GTSNPN; CDR2 reads SVGIG (reference sequence).

This chain uses TRBV5-1 with TRBJ2-7; D perhaps matches TRBD2 (7 bases). This CDR3 is built from 14 residues. Trimming cost V 6 bases and J 7 bases, with 20 bases left between them. The V gene's germline CDR1 is SGHRS and CDR2 YFSETQ. CDR3 amino acids: CASKGGGAEDEQYF. The CDR3 DNA is TGCGCCAGCAAAGGGGGGGGAGCGGAGGATGAGCAGTACTTC.